These 29 T cell receptor beta chains were all obtained from the same sample, sequenced in a study of response to subunit inactivated influenza vaccine. MiXCR, run by TCRdb on the RT-PCR reads, gives a single entry per CDR3 protein. The sample has hundreds of thousands of distinct CDR3 sequences; less than 20% are singletons. The material was PBMCs from blood, obtained 5 to 6 days after vaccination. The receptors were sampled from a man aged 50-59 years who received an inactivated influenza vaccine.

This clonotype has only a few counts. The chain uses TRBV15 and TRBJ2-5, with D perhaps matching TRBD1 or TRBD2 (6 bases each). Trimming stripped 5 bases from V and 5 bases from J, with 12 bases between. This CDR3 comprises 13 residues. Germline V gene lookup returns CDR1 LNHNV and CDR2 YYDKDF (reference sequence). Here the CDR3 DNA reads TGTGCCACCAGCTGGGGGGCGGGGGAGACCCAGTACTTC. Amino acids: CATSWGAGETQYF.

There are many counts of this clonotype. This chain links TRBV20-1 with TRBJ2-6; D uncertain. CDR3 size: 15 residues. Germline V gene sequence: CDR1 DFQATT, CDR2 SNEGSKA (reference sequence). The V gene lost 0 bases and the J gene lost 4 bases, with 10 bases spanning the gap. The CDR3 protein is CSARDLEAGANVLTF. For the CDR3, the DNA is TGCAGTGCTAGAGATCTCGAGGCGGGGGCCAACGTCCTGACTTTC.

This clonotype was counted between two and nine times. This sequence joins TRBV10-3 and TRBJ2-5, with 7 nucleotides matching TRBD1. Per germline, CDR1 ENHRY and CDR2 SYGVKD. Trimming cost V 9 bases and J 5 bases; bases outside gene matches: 15. CDR3 length equals 15 residues. The CDR3 region has the DNA TGTGCCATTTCCAGTACAGGGGTTGTTTATGAGACCCAGTACTTC. Translating it yields CAISSTGVVYETQYF.

The V and J genes are TRBV5-1 and TRBJ2-1; 10 positions agree with TRBD1. The trim removed 2 bases at V and 3 bases at J, leaving 11 bases unmatched. This CDR3 contains 18 residues. The germline CDR1 and CDR2 sequences are SGHRS and YFSETQ. CDR3 DNA sequence: TGCGCCAGCAGCTTAACCACCGGGACAGGGGACCTCTACAATGAGCAGTTCTTC. Amino acid sequence: CASSLTTGTGDLYNEQFF.

This clonotype was seen only a few times. The rearrangement joins TRBV29-1 to TRBJ1-5, with 9 positions matching TRBD1. The germline V gene encodes CDR1 SQVTM and CDR2 ANQGSEA. V shed 3 bases, J shed 4 bases, and the junction held 4 bases outside the gene matches. This CDR3 region has 14 residues. Written as DNA, the CDR3 is TGCAGCGTTGAGTCTGGGACAGGGAATCAGCCCCAGCATTTT. Protein: CSVESGTGNQPQHF.

This clonotype turned up a few times. This chain joins TRBV6-2 or TRBV6-3 and TRBJ1-2; 11 bases align to TRBD1. V lost 4 bases to trimming and J lost 4 bases; unmatched junction nucleotides: 5. This CDR3 is built from 15 residues. The germline V gene has CDR1 MNHEY and CDR2 SVGEGT. The CDR3: CASSSPGTGGYGYTF. CDR3 DNA: TGTGCCAGCAGTTCTCCCGGGACAGGGGGCTATGGCTACACCTTC.

This clonotype showed up many times. The CDR3 here is CASSLWGGRTDTQYF. CDR3 nucleotides: TGTGCCAGCAGTTTATGGGGGGGTCGCACAGATACGCAGTATTTT. The rearrangement uses TRBV28 and TRBJ2-3, with D possibly matching TRBD2 (6 bases). Germline V gives CDR1 MDHEN, CDR2 SYDVKM. The CDR3 is made up of 15 amino acids. V dropped 0 bases and J dropped 1 base, with 8 bases sitting between them.

This clonotype showed up just a few times. This chain connects TRBV28 to TRBJ2-1; TRBD2 is a possible D gene (5 bases). V lost 2 bases, J lost 9 bases, and 11 bases lay in between. CDR1 is MDHEN and CDR2 is SYDVKM in the germline V gene. The CDR3 extends over 13 amino acids. This chain's CDR3 is CASSLGEFSEQFF. DNA of the CDR3: TGTGCCAGCAGTTTAGGGGAGTTCTCTGAGCAGTTCTTC.

The genes are TRBV24-1 and TRBJ2-2; TRBD1 agrees at 7 bases. This CDR3 has 16 residues. V shed 4 bases and J 1 base; nucleotides not matched to a gene: 5. Germline-derived CDR1 and CDR2 are KGHDR and SFDVKD. The CDR3 sequence is CATSDHRGWNTGELFF. Written as DNA, the CDR3 is TGTGCCACCAGTGACCACAGGGGTTGGAACACCGGGGAGCTGTTTTTT.

Turning to this clonotype: A read error may account for a junction end that differs from germline. The CDR3 DNA reads TGTGCCAGCAGCTATGGACAGCCCGTCCGCTTC. Residues: CASSYGQPVRF. The genes are TRBV7-9 and TRBJ1-2; D may be TRBD1 (6 bases). Germline V CDR1 and CDR2: SEHNR, FQNEAQ (reference sequence). The CDR3 totals 11 residues. Looking up the rest from reference TRBV7-9 and TRBJ1-2 gives the full variable domain: DTGVSQNPRHKITKRGQNVTFRCDPISEHNRLYWYRQTLGQGPEFLTYFQNEAQLEKSRLLSDRFSAERPKGSFSTLEIQRTEQGDSAMYLCASSYGQPVRFGSGTRLTVV.

At least ten counts were recorded for this clonotype. The chain uses TRBV9 and TRBJ2-5, with TRBD2 matching 8 bases. From germline, CDR1 is SGDLS and CDR2 YYNGEE. CDR3 length: 16 residues. V was clipped by 0 bases and J by 5 bases; unmatched bases: 9. The CDR3 DNA follows: TGTGCCAGCAGCGTAGCCCCAGCGGGAGTTCACGAGACCCAGTACTTC. It encodes CASSVAPAGVHETQYF.

This clonotype was observed many times. This chain links TRBV7-2 with TRBJ2-1; 11 bases are a match to TRBD2. The CDR3 consists of 15 residues. In germline, CDR1 is SGHTA, CDR2 FQGNSA. V lost 7 bases and J lost 7; bases outside the gene matches: 9. CDR3 coding DNA: TGTGCCAGCACCCTACTAGCGGGAGTGGGAAATGAGCAGTTCTTC. Residues: CASTLLAGVGNEQFF.

V is TRBV29-1 and J is TRBJ1-1; 10 nucleotides line up with TRBD1. Germline CDR1 is SQVTM and CDR2 is ANQGSEA. The trim removed 7 bases at V and 5 bases at J, leaving 7 bases unmatched. CDR3 size: 13 residues. CDR3 amino acids: CSADRGLRTEAFF. CDR3 DNA: TGCAGCGCTGACAGGGGGCTGAGGACTGAAGCTTTCTTT.

This clonotype was seen a few times. The gene calls are TRBV6-2 or TRBV6-3 and TRBJ2-1; TRBD2 matches at 11 bases. This CDR3 contains 16 residues. From germline, CDR1 is MNHEY and CDR2 SVGEGT. V dropped 5 bases and J dropped 4; count of bases not matched to a gene: 7. The chain's CDR3 is CASSPLGTSGYNEQFF. The CDR3 DNA sequence: TGTGCCAGCAGTCCCCTAGGGACTAGCGGTTACAATGAGCAGTTCTTC.

This clonotype has only a few counts. The chain couples TRBV20-1 to TRBJ2-7, with TRBD2 matching over 12 bases. The V segment lost 0 bases and the J segment 2 bases; nucleotides outside the gene matches: 2. Germline V gene data show CDR1 as DFQATT and CDR2 as SNEGSKA (reference sequence). The CDR3 contains 15 residues. In DNA, the CDR3 is TGCAGTGCTAGAGAACTAGCGGGAGGAGCCTACGAGCAGTACTTC. Residues: CSARELAGGAYEQYF.

This clonotype has only a few counts. The chain uses TRBV5-1 and TRBJ2-3; the match to TRBD2 covers 11 bases. Germline V gene sequence: CDR1 SGHRS, CDR2 YFSETQ. V was clipped by 0 bases and J by 5 bases; unmatched bases: 2. The CDR3 contains 15 residues. CDR3 nucleotide sequence: TGCGCCAGCAGCTTGGAAGGGACTAGCGGAGATACGCAGTATTTT. Its protein product is CASSLEGTSGDTQYF.

The V and J genes are TRBV4-2 and TRBJ1-4, with a weak D call TRBD1 (5 bases). Germline V gene lookup returns CDR1 LGHNA and CDR2 YNFKEQ. V lost 0 bases and J 2 bases, leaving 10 bases between the germline ends. The CDR3 extends over 16 amino acids. The CDR3 spells CASSQDQGSTNEKLFF. CDR3 nucleotide sequence: TGTGCCAGCAGCCAAGATCAGGGCTCCACTAATGAAAAACTGTTTTTT.

This clonotype was seen a handful of times. The gene calls are TRBV7-2 and TRBJ2-5, with unresolved D. The germline V gene encodes CDR1 SGHTA and CDR2 FQGNSA. The CDR3 runs to 14 residues. The V end was cut by 6 bases, the J end by 2 bases, with 13 bases between. The CDR3 DNA reads as TGTGCCAGCAGTAAAATGGGCAGTCAAGAGACCCAGTACTTC. It codes for CASSKMGSQETQYF. Full variable domain (rest looked up from reference TRBV7-2 and TRBJ2-5): GAGVSQSPSNKVTEKGKDVELRCDPISGHTALYWYRQSLGQGLEFLIYFQGNSAPDKSGLPSDRFSAERTGGSVSTLTIQRTQQEDSAVYLCASSKMGSQETQYFGPGTRLLVL.

This clonotype was seen a handful of times. The chain uses TRBV20-1 and TRBJ2-1, with D perhaps matching TRBD1 or TRBD2 (5 bases each). CDR1 is DFQATT, CDR2 SNEGSKA, per germline (reference sequence). The CDR3 is 15 residues long. V was pared by 3 bases and J by 5 bases, with 17 bases between. The CDR3 protein is CSASSGAKLHNEQFF. As DNA, the CDR3 is TGCAGTGCTAGTTCCGGGGCCAAACTCCACAATGAGCAGTTCTTC.

This clonotype occurred a few times. This chain uses TRBV20-1 with TRBJ2-1; D possibly uses TRBD1 or TRBD2 (5 bases each). The CDR3 has 13 amino acids. V dropped 3 bases and J dropped 4 bases, with 10 bases sitting between them. Germline CDR1 reads DFQATT; CDR2 reads SNEGSKA (reference sequence). CDR3 amino acids: CSARRDVYNEQFF. Here the CDR3 DNA reads TGCAGTGCTAGGAGGGACGTTTACAATGAGCAGTTCTTC.

The sample holds a few counts of this clonotype. The chain combines TRBV29-1 with TRBJ2-5; 7 bases agree with TRBD2. In germline, CDR1 is SQVTM, CDR2 ANQGSEA. The CDR3 has 14 amino acids. V lost 7 bases and J lost 5; bases outside the gene matches: 13. The CDR3 nucleotides are TGCAGCGCCCAGCGGGATAGGAAAATGGAGACCCAGTACTTC. Translation gives CSAQRDRKMETQYF. The full variable domain, its missing parts supplied by reference TRBV29-1 and TRBJ2-5, is SAVISQKPSRDICQRGTSLTIQCQVDSQVTMMFWYRQQPGQSLTLIATANQGSEATYESGFVIDKFPISRPNLTFSTLTVSNMSPEDSSIYLCSAQRDRKMETQYFGPGTRLLVL.

In this sample, this clonotype turned up a few times. The chain links TRBV20-1 to TRBJ2-4; a possible D gene is TRBD2 (6 bases). The germline V gene has CDR1 DFQATT and CDR2 SNEGSKA (reference sequence). V was pared by 5 bases and J by 4 bases, with 15 bases between. The CDR3 has 14 residues. CDR3 amino acids: CSAGTLAAKNIQYF. For the CDR3, the DNA is TGCAGTGCTGGAACACTAGCTGCTAAAAACATTCAGTACTTC.

This chain connects TRBV9 to TRBJ2-7, with TRBD2 identical over 13 bases. The CDR3 has 15 amino acids. J was trimmed by 3 bases and V by 3 bases; bases with no gene match: 3. The germline V gene encodes CDR1 SGDLS and CDR2 YYNGEE. The CDR3, as DNA: TGTGCCAGCAGCGAGGGGACTAGCGGGGACTACGAGCAGTACTTC. Protein sequence: CASSEGTSGDYEQYF.

This clonotype was detected ten times or more. This chain connects TRBV5-6 to TRBJ2-1; D tentatively reads TRBD1 or TRBD2 (5 bases each). V was pared by 5 bases and J by 1 base, with 16 bases between. CDR1 SGHDT and CDR2 YYEEEE come from the germline V gene. This CDR3 has 16 residues. CDR3 in DNA: TGTGCCAGCAGTTCCAGAGGGGTCGCGTCCTACAATGAGCAGTTCTTC. This encodes CASSSRGVASYNEQFF.

This chain connects TRBV24-1 to TRBJ2-1, with a tentative D call TRBD1 (6 bases). The germline CDR1 and CDR2 sequences are KGHDR and SFDVKD. The ends were cut back, 6 bases at V and 4 bases at J, with 18 bases in the middle. This CDR3 region has 16 residues. The CDR3 spells CATSLPGTRFYNEQFF. The CDR3 bases are TGTGCCACCAGTTTGCCCGGGACAAGATTTTACAATGAGCAGTTCTTC.

The CDR3 coding sequence is TGCAGTGCTAGGAGCGAAGACAGGAATTCCTACAATGAGCAGTTCTTC. This codes for CSARSEDRNSYNEQFF. The V gene is TRBV20-1, the J gene TRBJ2-1; TRBD1 is a possible D gene (6 bases). This CDR3 spans 16 amino acids. Germline V gene data show CDR1 as DFQATT and CDR2 as SNEGSKA (reference sequence). Trimming shortened V by 3 bases and J by 1 base, and 16 bases separated the two germline ends.

This clonotype has more than one count but fewer than ten. The chain links TRBV7-9 to TRBJ2-1; D is uncertain. V lost 0 bases and J 1 base, leaving 10 bases between the germline ends. Germline CDR1 and CDR2: SEHNR and FQNEAQ (reference sequence). The CDR3 has 16 amino acids. The CDR3 nucleotides are TGTGCCAGCAGCTTAGCGCTTGGCGCGTCCTACAATGAGCAGTTCTTC. It translates to CASSLALGASYNEQFF.

The V gene is TRBV5-1, the J gene TRBJ2-7, with 11 bases aligning to TRBD2. The V gene end was trimmed by 4 bases and the J gene end by 4 bases; junction bases not matched to a gene: 10. CDR1 SGHRS and CDR2 YFSETQ come from the germline V gene. This CDR3 is built from 16 residues. This chain's CDR3 is CASSPVATSGTYEQYF. The CDR3 coding sequence is TGCGCCAGCAGCCCCGTGGCGACTAGCGGGACGTACGAGCAGTACTTC.

This clonotype has at least ten counts. The genes are TRBV12-3 or TRBV12-4 and TRBJ2-5, with 7 bases matching TRBD2. This CDR3 region has 16 residues. After removal of 6 bases from V and 4 bases from J, the junction contained 14 bases not matched to a gene. For the CDR3, the DNA is TGTGCCAGCAGAGAGCGAGGGCGGGAGCAGGGAGAGACCCAGTACTTC. Its protein is CASRERGREQGETQYF.